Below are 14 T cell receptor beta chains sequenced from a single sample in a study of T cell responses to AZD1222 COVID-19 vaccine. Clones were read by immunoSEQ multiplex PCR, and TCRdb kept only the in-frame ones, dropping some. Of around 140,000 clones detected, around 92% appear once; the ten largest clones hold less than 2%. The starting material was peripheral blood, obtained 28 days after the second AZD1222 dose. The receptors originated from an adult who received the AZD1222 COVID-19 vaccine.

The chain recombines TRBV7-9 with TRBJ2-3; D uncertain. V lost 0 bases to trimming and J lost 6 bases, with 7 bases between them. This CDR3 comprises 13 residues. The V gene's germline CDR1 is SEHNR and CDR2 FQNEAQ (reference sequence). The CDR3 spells CASSLAAGDTQYF. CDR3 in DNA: TGTGCCAGCAGCTTAGCGGCTGGCGATACGCAGTATTTT.

This chain's CDR3 is CASSTDRGAYGYTF. CDR3 nucleotides: TGTGCCAGCAGTACGGACAGGGGGGCCTATGGCTACACCTTC. This rearrangement joins TRBV2 to TRBJ1-2; 10 nucleotides align to TRBD1. Germline CDR1 reads SNHLY; CDR2 reads FYNNEI. V lost 5 bases, J lost 4 bases, and 4 bases stayed unmatched. This CDR3 is 14 amino acids long.

The CDR3 DNA reads as TGTGCTAGTGGTTTGGTGACTACCACAGATACGCAGTATTTT. It yields the protein CASGLVTTTDTQYF. The V and J genes are TRBV12-5 and TRBJ2-3; D may be TRBD2 (5 bases). The CDR3 consists of 14 residues. V gave up 0 bases and J gave up 2 bases, with 6 bases separating them. The V gene's germline CDR1 is LGHNT and CDR2 FRNRAP.

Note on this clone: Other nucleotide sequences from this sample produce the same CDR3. The CDR3 loop is CASSVGGSQPQHF. The CDR3 nucleotides are TGTGCCAGCAGCGTTGGAGGCTCTCAGCCCCAGCATTTT. The J gene is TRBJ1-5, the V gene TRBV9; D gene ambiguous. The CDR3 runs to 13 residues. Trimming stripped 2 bases from V and 6 bases from J, with 9 bases between. CDR1 and CDR2 (germline): SGDLS, YYNGEE.

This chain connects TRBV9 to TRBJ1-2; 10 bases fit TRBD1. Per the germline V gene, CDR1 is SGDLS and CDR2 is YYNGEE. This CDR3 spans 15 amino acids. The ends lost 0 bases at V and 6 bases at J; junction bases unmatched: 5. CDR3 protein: CASSVVGTGVDGYTF. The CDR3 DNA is TGTGCCAGCAGCGTAGTAGGGACAGGGGTGGATGGCTACACCTTC.

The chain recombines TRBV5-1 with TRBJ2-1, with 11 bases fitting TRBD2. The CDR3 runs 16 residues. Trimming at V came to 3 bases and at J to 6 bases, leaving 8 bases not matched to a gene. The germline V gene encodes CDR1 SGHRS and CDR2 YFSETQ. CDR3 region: CASSSLTSGTLNEQFF. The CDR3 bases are TGCGCCAGCAGCTCCTTGACTAGCGGGACCCTCAATGAGCAGTTCTTC.

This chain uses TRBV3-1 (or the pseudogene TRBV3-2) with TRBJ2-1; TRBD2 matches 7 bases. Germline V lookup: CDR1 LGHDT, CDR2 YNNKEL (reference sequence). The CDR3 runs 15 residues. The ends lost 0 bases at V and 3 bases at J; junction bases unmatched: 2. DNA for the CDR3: TGTGCCAGCAGCCAAGACGCTAGCGGCTACAATGAGCAGTTCTTC. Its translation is CASSQDASGYNEQFF.

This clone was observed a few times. CDR3 amino acids: CASSQTFRGSGNTIYF. The CDR3 nucleotides read TGCGCCAGCAGCCAAACGTTCAGGGGATCTGGAAACACCATATATTTT. This chain uses TRBV4-1 with TRBJ1-3; a weak D match, TRBD1 (6 bases). CDR1 MGHRA and CDR2 YSYEKL come from the germline V gene. The CDR3 runs to 16 residues. V dropped 2 bases and J dropped 1 base, with 12 bases sitting between them.

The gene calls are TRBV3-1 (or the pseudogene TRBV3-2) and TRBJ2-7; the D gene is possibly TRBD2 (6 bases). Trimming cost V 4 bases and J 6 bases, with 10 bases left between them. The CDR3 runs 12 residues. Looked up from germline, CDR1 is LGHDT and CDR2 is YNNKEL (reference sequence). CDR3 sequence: CASSPTSAEQYF. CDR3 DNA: TGTGCCAGCAGCCCGACTAGTGCCGAGCAGTACTTC.

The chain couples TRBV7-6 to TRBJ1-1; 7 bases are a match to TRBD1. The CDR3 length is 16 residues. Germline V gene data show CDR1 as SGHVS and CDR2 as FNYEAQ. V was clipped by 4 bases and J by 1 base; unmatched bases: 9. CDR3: CASSSSSQGGNTEAFF. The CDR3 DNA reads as TGTGCCAGCAGCTCCTCCTCGCAGGGGGGGAACACTGAAGCTTTCTTT. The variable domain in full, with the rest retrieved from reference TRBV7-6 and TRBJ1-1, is GAGVSQSPRYKVTKRGQDVALRCDPISGHVSLYWYRQALGQGPEFLTYFNYEAQQDKSGLPNDRFSAERPEGSISTLTIQRTEQRDSAMYRCASSSSSQGGNTEAFFGQGTRLTVV.

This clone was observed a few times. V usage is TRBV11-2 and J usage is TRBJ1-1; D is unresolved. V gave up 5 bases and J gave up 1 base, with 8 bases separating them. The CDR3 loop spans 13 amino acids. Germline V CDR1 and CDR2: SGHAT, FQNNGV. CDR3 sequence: CASSPSWNTEAFF. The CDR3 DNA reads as TGTGCCAGCAGCCCATCATGGAACACTGAAGCTTTCTTT.

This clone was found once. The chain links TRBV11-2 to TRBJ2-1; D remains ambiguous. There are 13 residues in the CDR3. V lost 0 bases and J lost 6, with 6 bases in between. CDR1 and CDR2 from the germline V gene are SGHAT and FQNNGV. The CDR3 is CASSLEGINEQFF. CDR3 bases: TGTGCCAGCAGCTTAGAAGGGATCAATGAGCAGTTCTTC.

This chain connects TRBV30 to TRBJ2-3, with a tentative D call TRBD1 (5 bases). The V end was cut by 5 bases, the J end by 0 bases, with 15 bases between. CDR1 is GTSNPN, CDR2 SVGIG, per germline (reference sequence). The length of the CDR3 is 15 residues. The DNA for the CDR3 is TGTGCCTGGGGATCCACAGGCCCTAGCACAGATACGCAGTATTTT. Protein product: CAWGSTGPSTDTQYF.

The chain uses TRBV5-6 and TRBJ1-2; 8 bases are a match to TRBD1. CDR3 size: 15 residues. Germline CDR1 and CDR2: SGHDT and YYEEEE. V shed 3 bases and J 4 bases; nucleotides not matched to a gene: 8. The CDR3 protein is CASSWRQGNSYGYTF. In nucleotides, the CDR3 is TGTGCCAGCAGCTGGCGACAGGGGAACAGCTATGGCTACACCTTC.